A selection of T cell receptor beta chains follows, all from one sample in a study of cytomegalovirus exposure and HLA in healthy donors. The table came from immunoSEQ multiplex PCR; TCRdb's copy has only in-frame clones and leaves some out. The repertoire holds about 91,000 clones, with 90% as singletons. Material: PBMCs. Receptor source: a young man in good health and CMV-seronegative. CDR3s leave out the opening cysteine and the closing phenylalanine or tryptophan. Size tells how often a clone was seen (once, few, many) or the class of an expanded clone, and some rows leave it out.

j_call: TRBJ2-1; clone_size: -; v_call: TRBV7-3; cdr3_aa: ASSLVANEQF
j_call: TRBJ1-2; clone_size: -; v_call: TRBV29-1; cdr3_aa: SVREDGYT
j_call: TRBJ2-1; clone_size: -; v_call: TRBV7-9; cdr3_aa: ASSLEPAGTVNEQF
j_call: TRBJ1-5; clone_size: -; v_call: TRBV7-8; cdr3_aa: ASSAGVRERQPQH
j_call: TRBJ2-7; clone_size: -; v_call: TRBV11-2; cdr3_aa: ASNPGITTYEQY
j_call: TRBJ2-7; clone_size: -; v_call: TRBV5-1; cdr3_aa: ASSLVSGHYEQY
j_call: TRBJ2-5; clone_size: -; v_call: TRBV12-2; cdr3_aa: ASRPGPLD
j_call: TRBJ2-1; clone_size: -; v_call: TRBV4-3; cdr3_aa: ASSQDLERGVGVEQF
j_call: TRBJ2-1; clone_size: once; v_call: TRBV11-2; cdr3_aa: ASSLESWGTRDYNEQF
j_call: TRBJ2-7; clone_size: -; v_call: TRBV7-9; cdr3_aa: ASSLDADSYEQY
j_call: TRBJ1-1; clone_size: -; v_call: TRBV7-3; cdr3_aa: ASSSGQPNTEAF
j_call: TRBJ2-2; clone_size: -; v_call: TRBV4-3; cdr3_aa: ASSQERDGTGFTGELF
j_call: TRBJ1-2; clone_size: -; v_call: TRBV4-3; cdr3_aa: ASSQDTPGDREDGYT
j_call: TRBJ2-5; clone_size: -; v_call: TRBV5-8; cdr3_aa: ASSRGQGLYQETQY
j_call: TRBJ2-2; clone_size: -; v_call: TRBV7-9; cdr3_aa: ASSLWSSGRLAGELF
j_call: TRBJ2-3; clone_size: -; v_call: TRBV6-1; cdr3_aa: ASRTGADTQY
j_call: TRBJ2-1; clone_size: -; v_call: TRBV18; cdr3_aa: ASSPLPLTAENEQF
j_call: TRBJ2-7; clone_size: -; v_call: TRBV5-5; cdr3_aa: ASSLAGTSVKTYEQY
j_call: TRBJ2-5; clone_size: -; v_call: TRBV11-2; cdr3_aa: ASKTVRAGWGGTQY
j_call: TRBJ2-7; clone_size: -; v_call: TRBV5-4; cdr3_aa: ASSLGSSGRNYEQY